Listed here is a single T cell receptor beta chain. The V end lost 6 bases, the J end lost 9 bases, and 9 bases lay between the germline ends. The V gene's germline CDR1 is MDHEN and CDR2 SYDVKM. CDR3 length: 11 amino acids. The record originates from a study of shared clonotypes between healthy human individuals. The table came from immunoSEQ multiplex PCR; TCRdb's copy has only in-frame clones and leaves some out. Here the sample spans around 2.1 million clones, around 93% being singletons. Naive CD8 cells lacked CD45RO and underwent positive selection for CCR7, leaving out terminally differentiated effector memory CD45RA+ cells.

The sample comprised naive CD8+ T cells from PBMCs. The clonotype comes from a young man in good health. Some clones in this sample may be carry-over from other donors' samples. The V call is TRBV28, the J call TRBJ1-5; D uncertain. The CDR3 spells CASSQIWPQHF. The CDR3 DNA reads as TGTGCCAGCAGCCAGATTTGGCCCCAGCATTTT.